Below are 3 T cell receptor beta chains sequenced from a single sample in a study of T cell clusters in autoimmune cytopenias. TRB rearrangements were amplified by touch-down multiplex PCR with mixed TRB-A/B primers. From the multiplex PCR reads, TCRdb lists one entry per CDR3 protein and no DNA. The sample has roughly 5,100 distinct CDR3 sequences, and its top ten clones hold over 25%. TRB was amplified from 250 ng of peripheral blood genomic DNA per sample. The sample was also reused in another study, on T cell repertoires in aging, cancer and after chemotherapy.

Sequencing input: peripheral blood. These receptors were collected from a human donor in good health.

The V gene is TRBV6-1, the J gene TRBJ2-7. The CDR3 extends over 13 amino acids. Germline V CDR1 and CDR2: MNHNS, SASEGT. CDR3: CASSEKEAVAQYF.

Here the CDR3 reads CSVEFRDRMGTEAFF. This sequence joins TRBV29-1 and TRBJ1-1; without DNA, the TCRdb call of TRBD1 cannot be checked. The CDR3 runs 15 residues. Germline lookup yields CDR1 SQVTM and CDR2 ANQGSEA. Looking up the rest from reference TRBV29-1 and TRBJ1-1 gives the full variable domain: SAVISQKPSRDICQRGTSLTIQCQVDSQVTMMFWYRQQPGQSLTLIATANQGSEATYESGFVIDKFPISRPNLTFSTLTVSNMSPEDSSIYLCSVEFRDRMGTEAFFGQGTRLTVV.

The chain joins TRBV6-1 to TRBJ1-5; TCRdb selects TRBD1, and the lack of DNA leaves this call unchecked. The CDR3 sequence is 14 residues long. Germline assignment: CDR1 MNHNS and CDR2 SASEGT. Here the CDR3 reads CASSRGNRDQPQHF.